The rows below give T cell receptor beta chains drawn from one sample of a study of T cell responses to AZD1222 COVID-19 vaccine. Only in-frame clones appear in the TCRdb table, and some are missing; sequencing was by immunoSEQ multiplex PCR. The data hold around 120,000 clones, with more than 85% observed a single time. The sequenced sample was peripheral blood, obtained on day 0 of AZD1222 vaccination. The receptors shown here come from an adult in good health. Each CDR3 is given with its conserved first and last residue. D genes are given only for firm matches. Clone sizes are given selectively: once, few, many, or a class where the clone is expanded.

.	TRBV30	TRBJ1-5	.	CAWSGGTNQPQHF	TGTGCCTGGAGCGGCGGAACCAATCAGCCCCAGCATTTT
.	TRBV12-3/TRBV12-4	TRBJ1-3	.	CASRGEGNTIYF	TGTGCCAGCAGGGGGGAAGGAAACACCATATATTTT
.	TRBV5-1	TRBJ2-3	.	CASSLARSTDTQYF	TGCGCCAGCAGCTTGGCACGTAGCACAGATACGCAGTATTTT
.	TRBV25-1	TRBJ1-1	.	CASSESGHRVAEAFF	TGTGCCAGCAGTGAGTCGGGACACAGGGTGGCTGAAGCTTTCTTT
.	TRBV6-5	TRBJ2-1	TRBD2	CASSSTRGGRGEQFF	TGTGCCAGCAGTTCGACCCGGGGGGGCAGGGGTGAGCAGTTCTTC
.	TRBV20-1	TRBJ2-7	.	CSASDGKLSSYEQYF	TGCAGTGCTAGTGACGGTAAACTGAGCTCCTACGAGCAGTACTTC
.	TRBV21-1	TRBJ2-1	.	CASSKVEQFF	TGTGCCAGCAGCAAGGTAGAGCAGTTCTTC
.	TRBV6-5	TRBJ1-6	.	CASKGGIYNSPLHF	TGTGCCAGCAAAGGTGGAATTTATAATTCACCCCTCCACTTT
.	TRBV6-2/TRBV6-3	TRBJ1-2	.	CASSTSGAYGYTF	TGTGCCAGCAGCACCTCCGGAGCCTATGGCTACACCTTC
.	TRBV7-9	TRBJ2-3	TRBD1	CASSSDRDRGGRNTQYF	TGTGCCAGCAGCTCAGACCGGGACAGGGGAGGTCGGAATACGCAGTATTTT
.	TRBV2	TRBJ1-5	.	CASRTDSVPNQPQHF	TGTGCCAGCAGGACCGACAGTGTGCCCAATCAGCCCCAGCATTTT
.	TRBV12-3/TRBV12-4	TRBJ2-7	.	CASSWGYTYEQYF	TGTGCCAGCAGTTGGGGATACACTTACGAGCAGTACTTC
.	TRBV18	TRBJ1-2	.	CASSIGADYGYTF	TGTGCCAGCTCTATTGGGGCAGACTATGGCTACACCTTC
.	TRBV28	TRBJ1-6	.	CASCFRASYNSPLHF	TGTGCCAGCTGCTTCCGGGCCTCCTATAATTCACCCCTCCACTTT
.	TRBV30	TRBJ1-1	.	CAWSDREEAFF	TGTGCCTGGAGTGACAGGGAGGAAGCTTTCTTT
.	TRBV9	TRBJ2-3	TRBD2	CASSPLAGASTDTQYF	TGTGCCAGCAGCCCCTTAGCGGGGGCTAGCACAGATACGCAGTATTTT
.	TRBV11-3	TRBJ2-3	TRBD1	CASREDYRGPDTQYF	TGTGCCAGCAGGGAAGACTACAGGGGGCCGGATACGCAGTATTTT
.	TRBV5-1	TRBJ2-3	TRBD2	CANPPGGAPGLACTDTQYF	TGCGCCAACCCCCCGGGCGGAGCACCGGGACTAGCGTGCACAGATACGCAGTATTTT
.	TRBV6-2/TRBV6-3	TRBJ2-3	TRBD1	CASSYSKQGAHLPRTDTQYF	TGTGCCAGCAGTTACTCCAAACAGGGGGCCCACTTACCTCGCACAGATACGCAGTATTTT
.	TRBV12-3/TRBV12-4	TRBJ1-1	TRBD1	CASSLLDRAKAFF	TGTGCCAGCAGTTTACTGGACAGGGCCAAAGCTTTCTTT
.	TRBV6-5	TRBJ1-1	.	CASSYSREMNTEAFF	TGTGCCAGCAGTTACTCGCGGGAGATGAACACTGAAGCTTTCTTT
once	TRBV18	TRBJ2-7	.	CASSPGSYEQYF	TGTGCCAGCTCACCAGGGTCCTACGAGCAGTACTTC
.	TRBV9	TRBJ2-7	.	CASSVASGEQYF	TGTGCCAGCAGCGTAGCCAGCGGCGAGCAGTACTTC
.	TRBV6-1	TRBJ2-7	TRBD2	CASSEAGLAGAHEQYF	TGTGCCAGCAGTGAAGCGGGACTAGCGGGAGCCCACGAGCAGTACTTC
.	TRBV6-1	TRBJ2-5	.	CASSEAIGPWLWETQYF	TGTGCCAGCAGTGAAGCGATCGGACCATGGCTGTGGGAGACCCAGTACTTC
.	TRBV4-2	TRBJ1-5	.	CASALAGGGNNQPQHF	TGTGCCAGCGCTTTAGCGGGGGGCGGCAACAATCAGCCCCAGCATTTT
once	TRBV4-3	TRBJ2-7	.	CASSQGTDREQYF	TGCGCCAGCAGCCAAGGGACGGACCGCGAGCAGTACTTC
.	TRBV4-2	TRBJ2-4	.	CASSQVPTPLALNF	TGTGCCAGCAGCCAAGTTCCCACCCCTCTAGCGCTGAACTTC
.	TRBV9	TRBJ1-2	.	CASSVHRGGFNYGYTF	TGTGCCAGCAGCGTGCACCGAGGGGGTTTTAACTATGGCTACACCTTC
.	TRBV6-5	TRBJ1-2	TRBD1	CASSRTGIDYGYTF	TGTGCCAGCAGTCGGACAGGGATAGACTATGGCTACACCTTC
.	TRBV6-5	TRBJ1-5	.	CASSGLGGHQPQHF	TGTGCCAGCTCAGGGTTGGGGGGCCATCAGCCCCAGCATTTT
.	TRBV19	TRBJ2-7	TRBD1	CASSTPGQGLYEQYF	TGTGCCAGTAGTACCCCGGGACAGGGGCTTTACGAGCAGTACTTC
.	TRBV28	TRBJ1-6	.	CASSLRQIRYSPLHF	TGTGCCAGCAGTTTAAGACAGATCAGGTATTCACCCCTCCACTTT
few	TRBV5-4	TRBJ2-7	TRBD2	CASSLGREGYEQYF	TGTGCCAGCAGCTTGGGGCGGGAGGGGTACGAGCAGTACTTC
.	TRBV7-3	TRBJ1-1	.	CASSPQGYTEAFF	TGTGCCAGCAGCCCTCAGGGGTACACTGAAGCTTTCTTT
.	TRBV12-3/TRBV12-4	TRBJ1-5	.	CASSLVRGQPQHF	TGTGCCAGCAGTTTAGTTCGAGGTCAGCCCCAGCATTTT
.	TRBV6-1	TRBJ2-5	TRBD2	CASSGRAGVLETQYF	TGTGCCAGCAGTGGGAGAGCGGGAGTACTAGAGACCCAGTACTTC
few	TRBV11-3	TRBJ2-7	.	CASSLSPGANEQYF	TGTGCCAGCAGCTTAAGCCCAGGGGCGAACGAGCAGTACTTC
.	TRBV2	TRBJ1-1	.	CASSYLRGGDTEAFF	TGTGCCAGCAGTTACCTCAGGGGCGGGGACACTGAAGCTTTCTTT
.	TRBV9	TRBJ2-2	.	CASSRTSRGATGELFF	TGTGCCAGCAGCCGTACTTCAAGGGGGGCCACCGGGGAGCTGTTTTTT
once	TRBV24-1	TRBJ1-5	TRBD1	CATSRQGSQPQHF	TGTGCCACCAGTAGACAGGGAAGTCAGCCCCAGCATTTT
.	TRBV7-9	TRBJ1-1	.	CASSLWTAETEAFF	TGTGCCAGCAGCTTGTGGACAGCGGAGACTGAAGCTTTCTTT
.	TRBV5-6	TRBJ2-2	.	CASSPNTGELFF	TGTGCCAGCAGCCCTAATACCGGGGAGCTGTTTTTT
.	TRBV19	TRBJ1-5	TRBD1	CASSPTGFRNQPQHF	TGTGCCAGTAGTCCGACAGGGTTCAGGAATCAGCCCCAGCATTTT
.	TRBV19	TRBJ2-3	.	CASSIGGRTDTQYF	TGTGCCAGTAGTATAGGGGGCCGCACAGATACGCAGTATTTT
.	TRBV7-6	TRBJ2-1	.	CASSERATGVDEQFF	TGTGCCAGCAGTGAGCGGGCGACGGGGGTGGATGAGCAGTTCTTC
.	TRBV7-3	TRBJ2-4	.	CASSPNGAAKNIQYF	TGTGCCAGCAGCCCCAACGGGGCAGCCAAAAACATTCAGTACTTC
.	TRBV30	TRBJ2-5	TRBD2	CAWSSGTSGIQTQYF	TGTGCCTGGAGTTCCGGGACTAGCGGTATACAGACCCAGTACTTC
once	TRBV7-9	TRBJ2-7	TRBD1	CASSARRQGSSEQYF	TGTGCCAGCAGCGCCCGCCGACAGGGGTCCTCCGAGCAGTACTTC
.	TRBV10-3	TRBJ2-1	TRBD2	CAISDGTSNEQFF	TGTGCCATCAGTGATGGGACTAGCAATGAGCAGTTCTTC
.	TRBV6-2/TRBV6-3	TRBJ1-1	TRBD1	CASSRTGTGGTEAFF	TGTGCCAGCAGTCGCACCGGGACAGGGGGCACTGAAGCTTTCTTT
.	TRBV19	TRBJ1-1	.	CASSKWTLLNTEAFF	TGTGCCAGTAGTAAATGGACACTATTAAACACTGAAGCTTTCTTT
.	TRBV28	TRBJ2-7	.	CASRILGEEQYF	TGTGCCAGCAGAATCCTCGGAGAGGAGCAGTACTTC
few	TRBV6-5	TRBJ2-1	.	CASYEDSRRSEQFF	TGTGCCAGCTACGAGGACAGTCGTCGCAGTGAGCAGTTCTTC
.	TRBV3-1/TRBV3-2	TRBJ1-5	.	CASSQEGVQPQHF	TGTGCCAGCAGCCAAGAGGGGGTCCAGCCCCAGCATTTT
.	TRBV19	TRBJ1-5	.	CASSLGGSPQPQHF	TGTGCCAGTAGCCTGGGGGGGTCCCCTCAGCCCCAGCATTTT
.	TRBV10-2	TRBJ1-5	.	CASKQGAGADQPQHF	TGCGCCAGCAAGCAGGGAGCGGGGGCTGATCAGCCCCAGCATTTT